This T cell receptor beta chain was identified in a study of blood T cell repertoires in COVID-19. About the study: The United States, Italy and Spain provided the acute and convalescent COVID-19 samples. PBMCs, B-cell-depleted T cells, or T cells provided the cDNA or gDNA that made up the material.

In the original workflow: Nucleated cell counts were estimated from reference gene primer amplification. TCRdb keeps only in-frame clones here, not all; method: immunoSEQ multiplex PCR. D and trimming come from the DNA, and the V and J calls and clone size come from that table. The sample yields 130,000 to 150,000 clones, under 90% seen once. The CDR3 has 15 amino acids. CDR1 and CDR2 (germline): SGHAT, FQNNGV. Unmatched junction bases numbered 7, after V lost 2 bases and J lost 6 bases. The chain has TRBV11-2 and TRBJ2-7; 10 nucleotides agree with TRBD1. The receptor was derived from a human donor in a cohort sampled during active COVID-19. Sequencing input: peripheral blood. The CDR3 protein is CASSLISGTGAEQYF. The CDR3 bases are TGTGCCAGCAGCTTAATCTCCGGGACAGGGGCCGAGCAGTACTTC.